Listed here are 2 T cell receptor beta chains from one sample, sequenced in a study of T cell responses to AZD1222 COVID-19 vaccine. Clones were sequenced by immunoSEQ multiplex PCR, and TCRdb holds only the in-frame ones, with some missing. The sample includes over 85,000 clones, roughly 84% of them seen just once. The source material was peripheral blood, sampled on day 0 of AZD1222 vaccination. These receptors were collected from an adult in good health.

The chain joins TRBV28 to TRBJ2-7; no definite D call. V lost 5 bases, J lost 3 bases, and 20 bases lay in between. CDR1 is MDHEN and CDR2 is SYDVKM in the germline V gene. The CDR3 has 16 amino acids. CDR3 sequence (DNA): TGTGCCAGCAGTCAAGATTTTGGGGTAGGCCTCTACGAGCAGTACTTC. Translated: CASSQDFGVGLYEQYF.

This chain connects TRBV29-1 to TRBJ2-1; 11 bases are shared with TRBD2. This CDR3 region has 13 residues. The J segment lost 9 bases and the V segment lost 6 bases, leaving 7 bases of the junction unmatched. CDR1 is SQVTM, CDR2 ANQGSEA, per germline. The CDR3 DNA follows: TGCAGCGTATCTAGCGGGGGGCTTGGTGAGCAGTTCTTC. Encoded protein: CSVSSGGLGEQFF.